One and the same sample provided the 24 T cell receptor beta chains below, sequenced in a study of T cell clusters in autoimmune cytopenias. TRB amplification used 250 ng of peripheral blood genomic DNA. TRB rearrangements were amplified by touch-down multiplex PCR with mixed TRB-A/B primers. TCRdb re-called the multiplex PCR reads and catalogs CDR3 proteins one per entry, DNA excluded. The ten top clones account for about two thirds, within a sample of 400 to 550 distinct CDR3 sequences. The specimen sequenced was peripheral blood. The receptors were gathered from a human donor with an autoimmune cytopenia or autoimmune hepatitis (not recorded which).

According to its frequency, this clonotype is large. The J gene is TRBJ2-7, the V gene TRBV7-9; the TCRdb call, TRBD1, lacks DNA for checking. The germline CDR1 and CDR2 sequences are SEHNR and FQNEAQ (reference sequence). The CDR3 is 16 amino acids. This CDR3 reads CASSPPSFGTAYEQYF. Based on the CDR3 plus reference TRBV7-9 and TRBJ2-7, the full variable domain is DTGVSQNPRHKITKRGQNVTFRCDPISEHNRLYWYRQTLGQGPEFLTYFQNEAQLEKSRLLSDRFSAERPKGSFSTLEIQRTEQGDSAMYLCASSPPSFGTAYEQYFGPGTRLTVT.

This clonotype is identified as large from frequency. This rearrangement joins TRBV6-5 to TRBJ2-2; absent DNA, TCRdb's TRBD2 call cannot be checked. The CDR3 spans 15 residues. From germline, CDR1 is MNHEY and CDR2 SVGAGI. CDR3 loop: CASKLGNAGTGELFF.

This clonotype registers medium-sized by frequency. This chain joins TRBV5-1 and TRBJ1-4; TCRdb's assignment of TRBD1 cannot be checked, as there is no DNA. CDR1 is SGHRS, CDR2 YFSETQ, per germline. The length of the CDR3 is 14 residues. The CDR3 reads CASSLAGVGEKLFF.

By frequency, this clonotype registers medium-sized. The CDR3 spells CASSIGLAEETQYF. The gene calls are TRBV19 and TRBJ2-5; as DNA is missing, the TRBD2 call by TCRdb cannot be tested. CDR1 LNHDA and CDR2 SQIVND come from the germline V gene (reference sequence). The CDR3 runs 14 residues.

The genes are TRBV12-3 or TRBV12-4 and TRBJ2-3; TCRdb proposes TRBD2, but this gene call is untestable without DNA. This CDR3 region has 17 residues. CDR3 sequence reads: CASRIGTSGRAPDTQYF.

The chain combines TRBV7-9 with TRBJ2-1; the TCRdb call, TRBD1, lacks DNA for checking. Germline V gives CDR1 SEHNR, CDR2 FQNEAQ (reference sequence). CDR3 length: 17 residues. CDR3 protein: CASSLGQGGFAYNEQFF.

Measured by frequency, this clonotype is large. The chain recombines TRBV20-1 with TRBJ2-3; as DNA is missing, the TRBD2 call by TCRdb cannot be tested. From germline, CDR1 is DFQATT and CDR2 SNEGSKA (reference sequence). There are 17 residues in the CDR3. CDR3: CSARGEVAGGTTDTQYF.

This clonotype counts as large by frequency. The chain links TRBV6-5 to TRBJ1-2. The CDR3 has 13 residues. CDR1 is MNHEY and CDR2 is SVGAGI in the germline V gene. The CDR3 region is CASRDSLDYGYTF.

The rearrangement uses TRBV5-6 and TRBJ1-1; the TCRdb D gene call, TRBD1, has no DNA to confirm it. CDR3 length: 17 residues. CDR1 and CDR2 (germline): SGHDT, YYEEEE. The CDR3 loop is CASSPKDSYFMNTEAFF. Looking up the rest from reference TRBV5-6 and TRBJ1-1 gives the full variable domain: DAGVTQSPTHLIKTRGQQVTLRCSPKSGHDTVSWYQQALGQGPQFIFQYYEEEERQRGNFPDRFSGHQFPNYSSELNVNALLLGDSALYLCASSPKDSYFMNTEAFFGQGTRLTVV.

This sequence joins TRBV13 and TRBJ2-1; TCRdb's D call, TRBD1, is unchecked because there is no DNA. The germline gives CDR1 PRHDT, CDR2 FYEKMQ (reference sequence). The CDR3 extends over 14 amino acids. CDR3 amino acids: CASSQQGILNEQFF.

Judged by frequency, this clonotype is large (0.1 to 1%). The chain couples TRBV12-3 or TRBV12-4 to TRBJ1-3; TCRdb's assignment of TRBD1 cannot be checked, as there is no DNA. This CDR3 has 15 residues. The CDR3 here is CASSFIGGPGNTIYF.

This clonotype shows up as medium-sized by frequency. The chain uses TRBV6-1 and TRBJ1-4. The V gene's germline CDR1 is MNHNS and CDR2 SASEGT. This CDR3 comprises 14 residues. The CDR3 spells CASSEAESFEKLFF.

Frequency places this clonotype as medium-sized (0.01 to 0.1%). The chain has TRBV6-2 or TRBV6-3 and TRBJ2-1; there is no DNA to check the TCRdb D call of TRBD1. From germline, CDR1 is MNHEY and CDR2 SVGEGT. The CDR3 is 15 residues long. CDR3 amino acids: CASSYYRAVRNEQFF.

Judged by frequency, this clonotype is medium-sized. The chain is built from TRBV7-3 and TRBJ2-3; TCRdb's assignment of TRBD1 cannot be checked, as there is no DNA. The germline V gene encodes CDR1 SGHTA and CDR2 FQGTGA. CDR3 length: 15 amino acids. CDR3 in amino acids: CASSPLGGRFDTQYF. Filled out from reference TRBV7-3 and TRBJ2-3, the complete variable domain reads GAGVSQTPSNKVTEKGKYVELRCDPISGHTALYWYRQSLGQGPEFLIYFQGTGAADDSGLPNDRFFAVRPEGSVSTLKIQRTERGDSAVYLCASSPLGGRFDTQYFGPGTRLTVL.

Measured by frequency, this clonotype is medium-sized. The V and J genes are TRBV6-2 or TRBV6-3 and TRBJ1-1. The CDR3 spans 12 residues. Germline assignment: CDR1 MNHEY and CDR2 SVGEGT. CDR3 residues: CASSNIGAEAFF.

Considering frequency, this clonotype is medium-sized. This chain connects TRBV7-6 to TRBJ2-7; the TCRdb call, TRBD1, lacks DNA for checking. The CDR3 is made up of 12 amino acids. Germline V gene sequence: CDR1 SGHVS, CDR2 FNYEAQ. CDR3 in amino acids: CASSYDRGEQYF.

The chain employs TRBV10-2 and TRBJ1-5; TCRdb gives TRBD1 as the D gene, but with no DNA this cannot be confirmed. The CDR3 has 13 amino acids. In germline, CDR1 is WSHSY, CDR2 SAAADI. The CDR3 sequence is CASSDGAEQPQHF.

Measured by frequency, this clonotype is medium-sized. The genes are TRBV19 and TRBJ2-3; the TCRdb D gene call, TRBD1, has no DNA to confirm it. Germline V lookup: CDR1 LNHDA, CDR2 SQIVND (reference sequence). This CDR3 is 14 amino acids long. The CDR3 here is CASSMGVVTDTQYF. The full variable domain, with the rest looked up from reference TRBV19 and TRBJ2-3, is DGGITQSPKYLFRKEGQNVTLSCEQNLNHDAMYWYRQDPGQGLRLIYYSQIVNDFQKGDIAEGYSVSREKKESFPLTVTSAQKNPTAFYLCASSMGVVTDTQYFGPGTRLTVL.

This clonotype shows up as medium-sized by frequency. The CDR3 is CASSLTGGRDNQPQHF. J is TRBJ1-5 and V is TRBV18; TCRdb designates TRBD1, a call that cannot be tested without DNA. From germline, CDR1 is KGHSH and CDR2 LQKENI. The CDR3 loop spans 16 amino acids.

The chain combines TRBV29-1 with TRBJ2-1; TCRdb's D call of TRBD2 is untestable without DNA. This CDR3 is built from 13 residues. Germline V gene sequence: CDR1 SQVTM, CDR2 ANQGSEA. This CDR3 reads CSVGLAGGIEQFF.

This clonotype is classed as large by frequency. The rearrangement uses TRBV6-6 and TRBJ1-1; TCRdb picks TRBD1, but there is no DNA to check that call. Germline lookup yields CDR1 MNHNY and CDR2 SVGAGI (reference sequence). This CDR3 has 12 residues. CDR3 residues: CASRTDRREAFF.

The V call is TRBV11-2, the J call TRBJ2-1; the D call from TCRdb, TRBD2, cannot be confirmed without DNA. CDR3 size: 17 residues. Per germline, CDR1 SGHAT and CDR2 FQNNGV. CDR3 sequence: CASSSPGTSGSMNEQFF.

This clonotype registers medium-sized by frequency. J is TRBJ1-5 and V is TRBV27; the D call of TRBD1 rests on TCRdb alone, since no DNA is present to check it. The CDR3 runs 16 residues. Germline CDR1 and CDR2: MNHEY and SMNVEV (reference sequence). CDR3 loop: CASSLTPLAGNQPQHF.

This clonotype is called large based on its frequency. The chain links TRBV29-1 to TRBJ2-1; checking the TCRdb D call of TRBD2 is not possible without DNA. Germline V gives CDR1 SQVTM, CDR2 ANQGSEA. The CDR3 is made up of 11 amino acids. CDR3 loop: CSVNPAGGEVF.